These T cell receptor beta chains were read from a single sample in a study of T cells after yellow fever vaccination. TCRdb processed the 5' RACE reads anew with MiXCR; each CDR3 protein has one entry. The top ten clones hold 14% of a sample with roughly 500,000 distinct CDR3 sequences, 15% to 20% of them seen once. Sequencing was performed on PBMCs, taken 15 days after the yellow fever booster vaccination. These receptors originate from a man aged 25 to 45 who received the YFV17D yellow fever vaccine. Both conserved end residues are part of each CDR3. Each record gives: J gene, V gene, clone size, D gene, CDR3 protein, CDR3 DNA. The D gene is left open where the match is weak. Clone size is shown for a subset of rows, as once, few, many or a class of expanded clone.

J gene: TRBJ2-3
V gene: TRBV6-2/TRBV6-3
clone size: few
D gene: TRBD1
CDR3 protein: CASTKDRGTDTQYF
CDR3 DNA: TGTGCCAGCACAAAGGACAGGGGCACAGATACGCAGTATTTT

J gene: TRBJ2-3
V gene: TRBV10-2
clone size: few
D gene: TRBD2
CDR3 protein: CASSPGLADSTDTQYF
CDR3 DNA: TGCGCCAGCAGCCCGGGACTAGCGGACAGCACAGATACGCAGTATTTT

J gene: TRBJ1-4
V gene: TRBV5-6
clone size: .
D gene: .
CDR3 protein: CASSLNEGKLFF
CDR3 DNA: TGTGCCAGCAGCTTGAACGAGGGAAAACTGTTTTTT

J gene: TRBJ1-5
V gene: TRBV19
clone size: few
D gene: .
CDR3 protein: CASSSGPGGNQPQHF
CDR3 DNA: TGTGCCAGTAGCTCCGGGCCAGGAGGCAATCAGCCCCAGCATTTT

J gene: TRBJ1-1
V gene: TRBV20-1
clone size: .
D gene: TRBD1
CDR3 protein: CSAARQGDLKAFF
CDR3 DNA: TGCAGTGCTGCTCGACAGGGCGATCTGAAAGCTTTCTTT

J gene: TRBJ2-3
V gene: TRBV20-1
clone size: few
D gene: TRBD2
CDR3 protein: CSARILAGGSDTQYF
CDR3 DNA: TGCAGTGCTAGAATACTAGCGGGAGGGTCAGATACGCAGTATTTT

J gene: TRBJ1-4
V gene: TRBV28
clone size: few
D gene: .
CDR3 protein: CASTSQPTNEKLFF
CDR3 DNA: TGTGCCAGCACCTCGCAGCCAACTAATGAAAAACTGTTTTTT

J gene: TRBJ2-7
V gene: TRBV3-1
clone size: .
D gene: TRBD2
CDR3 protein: CASSLTGLAFYEQYF
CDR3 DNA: TGTGCCAGCAGCCTAACGGGACTAGCATTTTACGAGCAGTACTTC

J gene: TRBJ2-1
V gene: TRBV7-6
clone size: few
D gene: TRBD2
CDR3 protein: CASRYLAGGINEQFF
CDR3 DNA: TGTGCCAGCAGGTACCTAGCGGGAGGAATCAATGAGCAGTTCTTC

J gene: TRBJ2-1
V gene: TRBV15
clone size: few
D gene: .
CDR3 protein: CATSRRTGYNEQFF
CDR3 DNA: TGTGCCACCAGCCGCAGGACTGGCTACAATGAGCAGTTCTTC

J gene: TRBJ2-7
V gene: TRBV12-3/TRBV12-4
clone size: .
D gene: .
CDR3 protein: CASSGPGWESYEQYF
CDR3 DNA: TGTGCCAGCAGTGGGCCGGGTTGGGAGTCCTACGAGCAGTACTTC

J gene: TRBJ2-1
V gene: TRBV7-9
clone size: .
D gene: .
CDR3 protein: CASRYETEAEQFF
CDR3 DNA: TGTGCCAGCAGGTACGAGACGGAGGCTGAGCAGTTCTTC

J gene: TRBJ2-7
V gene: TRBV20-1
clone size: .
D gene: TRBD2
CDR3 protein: CSARASGSQPEQYF
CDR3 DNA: TGCAGTGCTAGAGCTAGCGGGAGCCAGCCCGAGCAGTACTTC

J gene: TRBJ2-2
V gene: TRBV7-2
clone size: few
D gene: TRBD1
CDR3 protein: CASSYTGGLNTGELFF
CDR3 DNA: TGTGCCAGCAGCTACACAGGGGGCCTGAACACCGGGGAGCTGTTTTTT

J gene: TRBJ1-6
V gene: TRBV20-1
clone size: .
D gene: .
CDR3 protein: CSWTRKNSPLHF
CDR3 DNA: TGCAGCTGGACAAGGAAAAATTCACCCCTCCACTTT

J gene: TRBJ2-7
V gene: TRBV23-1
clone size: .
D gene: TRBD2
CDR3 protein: CASSQRGLAGGSYEQYF
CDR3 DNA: TGCGCCAGCAGTCAACGAGGACTAGCGGGAGGCTCCTACGAGCAGTACTTC

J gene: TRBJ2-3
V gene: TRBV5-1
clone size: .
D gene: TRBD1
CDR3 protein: CASKWDRATDTQYF
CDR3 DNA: TGCGCCAGCAAATGGGACAGGGCCACAGATACGCAGTATTTT

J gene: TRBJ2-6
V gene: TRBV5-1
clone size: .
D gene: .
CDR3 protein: CASSLGNPTGANVLTF
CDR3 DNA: TGCGCCAGCAGCTTGGGGAATCCGACTGGGGCCAACGTCCTGACTTTC

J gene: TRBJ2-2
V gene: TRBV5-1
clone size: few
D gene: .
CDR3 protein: CASNLADGSHGELFF
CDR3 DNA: TGCGCCAGCAACCTGGCAGACGGGAGCCACGGGGAGCTGTTTTTT

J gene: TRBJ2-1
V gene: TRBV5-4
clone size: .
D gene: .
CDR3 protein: CANSLRRTEDEQFF
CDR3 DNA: TGTGCCAACAGCTTAAGGAGAACCGAGGATGAGCAGTTCTTC

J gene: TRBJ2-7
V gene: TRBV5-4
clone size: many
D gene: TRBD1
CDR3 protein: CASSSGQGPFEQYF
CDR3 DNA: TGTGCCAGCAGCTCCGGACAGGGGCCTTTCGAGCAGTACTTC

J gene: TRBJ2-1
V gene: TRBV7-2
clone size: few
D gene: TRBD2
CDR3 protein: CASSLNSPTSGRGEQFF
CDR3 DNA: TGTGCCAGCAGCTTAAATTCCCCGACTAGCGGGAGAGGTGAGCAGTTCTTC

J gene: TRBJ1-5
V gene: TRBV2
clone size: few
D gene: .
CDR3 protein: CASRARDSNQPQHF
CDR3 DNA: TGTGCCAGCAGGGCCAGGGATAGCAATCAGCCCCAGCATTTT

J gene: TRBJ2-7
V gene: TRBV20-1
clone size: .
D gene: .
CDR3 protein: CSAGLGGYEQYF
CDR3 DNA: TGCAGTGCTGGATTGGGAGGCTACGAGCAGTACTTC

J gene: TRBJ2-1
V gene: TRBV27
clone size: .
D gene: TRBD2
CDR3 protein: CASRGLAGKISYNEQFF
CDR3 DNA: TGTGCCAGCAGAGGTTTAGCGGGAAAAATATCCTACAATGAGCAGTTCTTC

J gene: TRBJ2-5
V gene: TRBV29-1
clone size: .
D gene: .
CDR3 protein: CSAGTPQETQYF
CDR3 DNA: TGCAGCGCGGGGACTCCCCAAGAGACCCAGTACTTC

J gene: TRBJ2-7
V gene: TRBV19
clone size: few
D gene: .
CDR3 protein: CATRSGAGGGHGEQYF
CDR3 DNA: TGTGCCACAAGGTCAGGGGCTGGAGGGGGCCATGGCGAGCAGTACTTC

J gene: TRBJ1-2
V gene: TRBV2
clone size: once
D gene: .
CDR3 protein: CASSEAAYGYTF
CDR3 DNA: TGTGCCAGCAGTGAAGCAGCCTATGGCTACACCTTC

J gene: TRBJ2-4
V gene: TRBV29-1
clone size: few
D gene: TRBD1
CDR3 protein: CSVSPRDRKDWAKNIQYF
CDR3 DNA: TGCAGCGTTAGTCCCCGGGACAGAAAAGACTGGGCCAAAAACATTCAGTACTTC